This record looks at one T cell receptor (beta chain) sequence and its context. This sample is drawn from a study of blood T cell repertoires in COVID-19. Sequenced by immunoSEQ multiplex PCR; TCRdb stores in-frame clones only, minus some. The data show about 430,000 clones, 70% to 90% seen once. The sequence came from a man in his late teens or twenties with COVID-19, enrolled during active disease. Sequencing input: peripheral blood.

For the CDR3, the DNA is TGCGCCAGCAGCTCGGGACTTATCATCCCCTACGAGCAGTACTTC. Amino acid sequence: CASSSGLIIPYEQYF. The J gene is TRBJ2-7, the V gene TRBV5-1; D perhaps matches TRBD2 (6 bases). Germline-derived CDR1 and CDR2 are SGHRS and YFSETQ. Trimming took off 3 bases at V and 2 bases at J, with 15 bases between the two ends. The CDR3 sequence is 15 residues long.